The 17 T cell receptor beta chains in this list originate from one sample, sequenced in a study of T-cell reconstitution after alpha-beta-depleted transplantation in children. Their cognate antigens are unknown. TCRbeta library construction was performed incorporating unique molecular identifiers. TCRdb re-called the PCR reads through MiXCR, storing one row per CDR3 protein. The sample includes about 300,000 distinct CDR3 sequences, less than 9.5% of them seen just once. Whole-study results and caveats: It was newly produced T cells that mostly accounted for T-cell counts and diversity one year after transplant.

The sample consisted of peripheral blood, taken 360 days after TCRalphabeta/CD19-depleted stem cell transplant. These receptors were collected from a female patient between 2 and 15 years old who had a stem cell transplant for Fanconi anemia, so the T cells may come from the graft donor.

This clonotype was observed a handful of times. The chain carries TRBV20-1 and TRBJ1-6; D is possibly TRBD1 (5 bases). CDR3 length equals 14 residues. Germline CDR1 DFQATT, CDR2 SNEGSKA (reference sequence). Trimming took 1 base from V and 8 from J, leaving 12 bases between them. CDR3 DNA sequence: TGCAGTGCTAGAGTAGGGGTTTCGGATTCACCCCTCCACTTT. Its translation: CSARVGVSDSPLHF.

This clonotype was seen many times. This chain links TRBV4-1 with TRBJ2-7, with D possibly being TRBD1 (5 bases). The CDR3 spans 18 residues. Germline values: CDR1 MGHRA, CDR2 YSYEKL. Between the trimmed V and J ends, which lost 1 base and 2 bases, there was a span of 21 bases. The CDR3 sequence: CASSQVGPTVRAAYEQYF. The DNA of the CDR3 is TGCGCCAGCAGCCAAGTAGGCCCTACGGTCAGGGCCGCCTACGAGCAGTACTTC.

Many counts were recorded for this clonotype. The V call is TRBV6-2 or TRBV6-3, the J call TRBJ2-7; no definite D call. Trimming stripped 2 bases from V and 5 bases from J, with 7 bases between. Germline values: CDR1 MNHEY, CDR2 SVGEGT. This CDR3 has 12 amino acids. The CDR3 DNA is TGTGCCAGCAGTTACGGAACGAACGAGCAGTACGTC. Translated: CASSYGTNEQYV.

This clonotype was seen repeatedly, ten times or more. V and J are TRBV6-5 and TRBJ2-4; D possibly corresponds to TRBD2 (5 bases). This CDR3 is built from 14 residues. Germline values: CDR1 MNHEY, CDR2 SVGAGI. Trimming stripped 2 bases from V and 3 bases from J, with 8 bases between. CDR3 amino acids: CASSYEEVKNIQYF. Here the CDR3 DNA reads TGTGCCAGCAGTTACGAGGAGGTCAAAAACATTCAGTACTTC.

This clonotype was counted between two and nine times. V gene TRBV11-3 combines with J gene TRBJ2-2; the match to TRBD1 covers 8 bases. This CDR3 is built from 15 residues. The V and J ends lost 2 bases and 7 bases, in that order; junction bases with no gene match: 6. CDR1 and CDR2 (germline): SGHNT, YENEEA. As DNA, the CDR3 is TGTGCCAGCAGCTTAATGGCAGGGGGCAGCGGGGAGCTGTTTTTT. Its translation: CASSLMAGGSGELFF.

This clonotype was observed many times. V usage is TRBV6-5 and J usage is TRBJ1-1, with 7 bases lining up with TRBD1. With 6 bases clipped from V and 7 bases from J, the junction kept 5 bases outside the gene matches. Germline CDR1 reads MNHEY; CDR2 reads SVGAGI. The CDR3 contains 12 residues. The CDR3 loop is CASSRGQDEAFF. DNA of the CDR3: TGTGCCAGCAGCCGTGGACAGGATGAAGCTTTCTTT.

The chain links TRBV6-2 or TRBV6-3 to TRBJ2-7; D gene unclear. V lost 7 bases to trimming and J lost 2 bases, with 12 bases between them. Germline CDR1 is MNHEY and CDR2 is SVGEGT. The CDR3 is 13 residues long. The CDR3 reads CASKTDGPYEQYV. CDR3 bases: TGTGCCAGCAAGACGGACGGCCCCTACGAGCAGTACGTC.

This clonotype has more than one count but fewer than ten. The rearrangement joins TRBV19 to TRBJ2-6; D remains ambiguous. Germline CDR1 and CDR2: LNHDA and SQIVND (reference sequence). Trimming took off 4 bases at V and 0 bases at J, with 4 bases between the two ends. CDR3 length equals 14 residues. The CDR3 is CASSTASGANVLTF. CDR3 in DNA: TGTGCCAGTAGTACAGCCTCTGGGGCCAACGTCCTGACTTTC.

This clonotype showed up just a few times. The chain uses TRBV12-5 and TRBJ2-1; the D gene is possibly TRBD2 (6 bases). The V end was cut by 0 bases, the J end by 5 bases, with 23 bases between. The CDR3 has 19 amino acids. CDR1 and CDR2 from the germline V gene are LGHNT and FRNRAP. CDR3 sequence (DNA): TGTGCTAGTGGTTTGGTAGGGGACTTCGGGCAGGGCTTAGACAATGAGCAGTTCTTC. Protein product: CASGLVGDFGQGLDNEQFF. The whole variable domain, remainder taken from reference TRBV12-5 and TRBJ2-1, is DARVTQTPRHKVTEMGQEVTMRCQPILGHNTVFWYRQTMMQGLELLAYFRNRAPLDDSGMPKDRFSAEMPDATLATLKIQPSEPRDSAVYFCASGLVGDFGQGLDNEQFFGPGTRLTVL.

V usage is TRBV11-3 and J usage is TRBJ2-2, with no clear D. Germline CDR1 reads SGHNT; CDR2 reads YENEEA. The length of the CDR3 is 13 residues. V lost 5 bases, J lost 4 bases, and 8 bases lay in between. This CDR3 reads CASSTDSTGELFF. In nucleotides, the CDR3 is TGTGCCAGCAGCACGGATTCCACCGGGGAGCTGTTTTTT.

This clonotype occurred many times. This chain joins TRBV6-5 and TRBJ2-3; no reliable D call. The CDR3 is made up of 13 amino acids. Germline V CDR1 and CDR2: MNHEY, SVGAGI. V was clipped by 0 bases and J by 4 bases, with 5 bases between them. DNA of the CDR3: TGTGCCAGCAGTTACTCGTCTGCAGATACGCAGTATTTT. The encoded protein is CASSYSSADTQYF.

V and J are TRBV19 and TRBJ2-6, with D possibly being TRBD1 (5 bases). The germline V gene has CDR1 LNHDA and CDR2 SQIVND (reference sequence). The CDR3 extends over 15 amino acids. V lost 3 bases to trimming and J lost 2 bases, with 8 bases between them. CDR3 sequence: CASSIFRAGANVLTF. CDR3 nucleotide sequence: TGTGCCAGTAGTATCTTCAGGGCTGGGGCCAACGTCCTGACTTTC.

This clonotype was seen more than once but under ten times. The chain has TRBV3-1 and TRBJ2-1; perhaps TRBD2 as D (5 bases). This CDR3 is 12 amino acids long. V was clipped by 8 bases and J by 8 bases, with 13 bases between them. Germline values: CDR1 LGHDT, CDR2 YNNKEL (reference sequence). Written as DNA, the CDR3 is TGTGCCAGCGGCTTACTCGGGGATGAGCAGTTCTTC. Translated, it gives CASGLLGDEQFF.

For the CDR3, the DNA is TGTGCCAGCAGTGCAACTAGCGGCAACACCGGGGAGCTGTTTTTT. This codes for CASSATSGNTGELFF. The rearrangement joins TRBV25-1 to TRBJ2-2; the match to TRBD2 covers 8 bases. Germline V CDR1 and CDR2: MGHDK, SYGVNS. This CDR3 spans 15 amino acids. V trimming: 4 bases; J trimming: 2 bases; junction bases outside the gene matches: 3.

V gene TRBV5-4 combines with J gene TRBJ1-1; D remains ambiguous. Trimming stripped 4 bases from V and 0 bases from J, with 10 bases between. The germline V gene has CDR1 SGHNT and CDR2 YYREEE (reference sequence). This CDR3 comprises 14 residues. The CDR3, as DNA: TGTGCCAGCAGCGTGAGGTATTTGAACACTGAAGCTTTCTTT. Translating gives CASSVRYLNTEAFF.

This chain links TRBV10-3 with TRBJ2-6; D perhaps matches TRBD2 (7 bases). The CDR3 is made up of 15 amino acids. Germline lookup yields CDR1 ENHRY and CDR2 SYGVKD. The V gene lost 4 bases and the J gene lost 5 bases, with 12 bases spanning the gap. The CDR3 nucleotides read TGTGCCATCAGTGGAGGGGGGGATAGGGCCAACGTCCTGACTTTC. As protein: CAISGGGDRANVLTF.

This chain connects TRBV2 to TRBJ2-7, with TRBD2 as a possible D gene (6 bases). Germline V gene sequence: CDR1 SNHLY, CDR2 FYNNEI. The V end was cut by 3 bases, the J end by 5 bases, with 14 bases between. This CDR3 is 14 amino acids long. The CDR3 here is CASSDLLAAHEQYF. The CDR3 nucleotides are TGTGCCAGCAGTGACTTGTTAGCGGCCCACGAGCAGTACTTC. Full variable domain (missing parts from reference TRBV2 and TRBJ2-7): EPEVTQTPSHQVTQMGQEVILRCVPISNHLYFYWYRQILGQKVEFLVSFYNNEISEKSEIFDDQFSVERPDGSNFTLKIRSTKLEDSAMYFCASSDLLAAHEQYFGPGTRLTVT.